This T cell receptor beta chain originates from a study of T cells in Graves' hyperthyroidism and ophthalmopathy. Study results and limitations: A model built on 13 V-J features separated ophthalmopathy from stable hyperthyroidism.

The germline gives CDR1 MGHRA, CDR2 YSYEKL. CDR3 length: 15 amino acids. Germline trimming cut 1 base from V and 7 bases from J; bases unmatched to any gene: 4. This clonotype has at least ten counts. Its antigen remains unidentified. Researchers took RNA transcripts and amplified the TCR beta CDR3 regions from them. The HTBI primer set was used in a first-round RT-PCR of the TCR CDR3. TCRdb called the multiplex PCR reads again in MiXCR, with one record for every CDR3 protein. The sample has 250,000 to 300,000 distinct CDR3 sequences, 17% seen once. Diagnosis relied on clinical symptoms, serum thyroxine and TRAb, thyroid ultrasound and orbital computed tomography.

This chain connects TRBV4-1 to TRBJ1-4; TRBD1 matches at 9 bases. This sequence was found in a woman aged 60-75 years with Graves' ophthalmopathy. Specimen: blood. CDR3: CASSQAVQGAEKLFF. CDR3 DNA: TGCGCCAGCAGCCAAGCGGTACAGGGGGCTGAAAAACTGTTTTTT.